The TCR beta chain described here comes from a study of control samples from healthy donors and cancer patients (dated by TCRdb to about 2020). Libraries were prepared through the immunoSEQ multiplex PCR assay. The table comes from immuneACCESS by way of TCRdb, which keeps in-frame sequences with V and J called. Part of the clones is missing from these tables; in studies checked, under half for an unresolved V gene and the rest for unknown reasons. The sample records over 30,000 clones, 86% of which are singletons. The ten most abundant clones make up 1.5% to 2% of the sample. Trimming costs V 0 bases and J 1 base, and their ends lie 8 bases apart. Taken from cysteine to phenylalanine, the CDR3 has 15 residues. Only the CDR3 region is kept as DNA, spanning 45 bases read in frame from base 1. From a lookup of the germline V gene (reference sequence), CDR1 and CDR2 are LGHDT and YNNKEL. Turning to this clone: Its antigen remains undetermined. No base qualities exist here, and no much larger clone lies one base off it.

This receptor was identified in a woman aged 40-49 years with lung cancer. Sequenced material: PBMCs. Recombination linked TRBV3-1 (or the pseudogene TRBV3-2) to TRBJ2-3, with TRBD1 tentatively as D gene (6 bases match). This receptor has the CDR3 CASSQDHRGTDTQYF. The nucleotides are TGTGCCAGCAGCCAAGACCACAGGGGCACAGATACGCAGTATTTT.